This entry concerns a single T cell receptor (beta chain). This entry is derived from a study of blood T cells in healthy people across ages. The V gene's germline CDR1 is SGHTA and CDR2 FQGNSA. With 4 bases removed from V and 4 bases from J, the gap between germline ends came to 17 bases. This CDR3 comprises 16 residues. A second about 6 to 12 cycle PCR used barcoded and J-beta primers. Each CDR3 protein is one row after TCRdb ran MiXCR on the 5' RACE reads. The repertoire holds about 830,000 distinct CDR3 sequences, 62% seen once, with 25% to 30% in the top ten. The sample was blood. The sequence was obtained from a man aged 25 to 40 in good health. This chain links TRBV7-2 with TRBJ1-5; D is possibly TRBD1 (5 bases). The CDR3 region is CASSWIQEMGNQPQHF. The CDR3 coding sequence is TGTGCCAGCAGCTGGATACAGGAGATGGGAAATCAGCCCCAGCATTTT. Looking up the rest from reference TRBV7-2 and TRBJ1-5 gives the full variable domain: GAGVSQSPSNKVTEKGKDVELRCDPISGHTALYWYRQSLGQGLEFLIYFQGNSAPDKSGLPSDRFSAERTGGSVSTLTIQRTQQEDSAVYLCASSWIQEMGNQPQHFGDGTRLSIL.